Here is one TCR beta chain with its context. No antigen is known for it. TCRdb re-analysed the reads in MiXCR, keeping a single row per CDR3 protein. The table lists hundreds of thousands of distinct CDR3 sequences, approximately 22% of them singletons. This CDR3 contains 14 residues. The germline CDR1 and CDR2 sequences are SQVTM and ANQGSEA. Deletions cut 3 bases from V and 2 bases from J, with 8 bases between. The entry originates in a study of T cell repertoires in cytomegalovirus infection. About the research overall: In public TCR beta signatures, there were indications of both CMV infection and matching HLA type. Study outcomes and limitations: Clonotype analysis showed dominance of the ex vivo response by HLA-C-restricted CMV-specific TCR beta clonotypes.

The receptor comes from a human donor in good health (CMV status not recorded). Some clones in this sample may be carry-over from other donors' samples. The V gene is TRBV29-1, the J gene TRBJ2-6; D ambiguous. Input material: CD8+ T cells from PBMCs. The CDR3 DNA sequence: TGCAGCGTTGAGGGGATAGCTGGGGCCAACGTCCTGACTTTC. This gives the protein CSVEGIAGANVLTF.